The 26 T cell receptor beta chains listed next were all sequenced from one sample in a study of lung T cells in sarcoidosis with Löfgren's syndrome. TCRdb analysed the reads with MiXCR anew, one entry per CDR3 protein. The sample shows 55,000 to 80,000 distinct CDR3 sequences, about 20% of them seen only once. Sequencing was done on a sample of CD4+ T cells from PBMCs. The source is a human donor with sarcoidosis (Löfgren's syndrome or another form), or a control subject (not recorded which).

Details on this clonotype: Given a much more abundant clone one base away, this may be a read error. V usage is TRBV20-1 and J usage is TRBJ2-7; D remains unclear. There are 14 residues in the CDR3. Trimming cost V 8 bases and J 0 bases, with 17 bases left between them. Germline V gives CDR1 DFQATT, CDR2 SNEGSKA (reference sequence). DNA of the CDR3: TGCAGTACTAACCTCCGACAAAGCTCCTACGAGCAGTACGTC. As protein: CSTNLRQSSYEQYV.

This clonotype was detected many times. CDR3 in amino acids: CASGPGTGLTDTQYF. DNA of the CDR3: TGTGCCAGCGGGCCGGGGACAGGGCTCACAGATACGCAGTATTTT. The J gene is TRBJ2-3, the V gene TRBV27; 9 positions match TRBD1. This CDR3 has 15 amino acids. Trimming cost V 8 bases and J 2 bases; bases outside gene matches: 8. Germline-derived CDR1 and CDR2 are MNHEY and SMNVEV (reference sequence).

This clonotype has just a few counts. The V and J genes are TRBV10-3 and TRBJ2-5; D call uncertain. Trimming took off 6 bases at V and 2 bases at J, with 13 bases between the two ends. The V gene's germline CDR1 is ENHRY and CDR2 SYGVKD. This CDR3 has 14 residues. The CDR3 DNA is TGTGCCATCAGAGACCCGGTGGGACAAGAGACCCAGTACTTC. Its translation is CAIRDPVGQETQYF.

This clonotype appeared many times. V usage is TRBV20-1 and J usage is TRBJ1-4; 8 bases align to TRBD1. Per the germline V gene, CDR1 is DFQATT and CDR2 is SNEGSKA (reference sequence). V was clipped by 3 bases and J by 5 bases; unmatched bases: 8. There are 15 residues in the CDR3. The CDR3: CSASFQGAPNEKLFF. For the CDR3, the DNA is TGCAGTGCTAGTTTCCAGGGGGCGCCGAATGAAAAACTGTTTTTT.

Remarks on this clonotype: A much more abundant neighbour one base away suggests this may be a read error. V usage is TRBV20-1 and J usage is TRBJ1-1; D is unclear. Germline V gene data show CDR1 as DFQATT and CDR2 as SNEGSKA (reference sequence). The length of the CDR3 is 13 residues. V was pared by 1 base and J by 4 bases, with 10 bases between. CDR3 protein: CSARVTVSTEAFF. CDR3 bases: TGCAGTGCTAGAGTAACTGTGAGCACTGAAGCTTTCTTT.

In its sample, this clonotype was seen many times. The chain has TRBV7-9 and TRBJ2-5, with D hard to call. CDR1 is SEHNR and CDR2 is FQNEAQ in the germline V gene (reference sequence). Trimming left V 0 bases short and J 1 base short, with 6 bases between. The CDR3 is made up of 14 amino acids. In DNA form, the CDR3 reads TGTGCCAGCAGCTTAGCAGGGTTCCAAGAGACCCAGTACTTC. It is translated as CASSLAGFQETQYF.

This clonotype was detected a few times. This chain joins TRBV5-5 and TRBJ2-5, with D hard to call. The CDR3 has 14 amino acids. Germline V lookup: CDR1 SGHKS, CDR2 YYEKEE (reference sequence). V gave up 0 bases and J gave up 2 bases, with 8 bases separating them. The chain's CDR3 is CASSLVLTQETQYF. DNA of the CDR3: TGTGCCAGCAGCTTGGTGTTGACTCAAGAGACCCAGTACTTC.

This clonotype appeared a few times. The V and J genes are TRBV2 and TRBJ2-1; the D is unclear. The CDR3 runs 14 residues. Deletions cut 3 bases from V and 7 bases from J, with 13 bases between. CDR1 and CDR2 (germline): SNHLY, FYNNEI. DNA for the CDR3: TGTGCCAGCAGTGAGAGAGAAAGCCGAAATGAGCAGTTCTTC. Protein: CASSERESRNEQFF.

By share, this clonotype ranks as medium-sized. The V gene is TRBV6-2 or TRBV6-3, the J gene TRBJ1-1, with D unclear. There are 14 residues in the CDR3. V lost 7 bases and J lost 1, with 13 bases in between. CDR1 and CDR2 (germline): MNHEY, SVGEGT. CDR3 bases: TGTGCCAGCACGGGAGTGTTAACGAACACTGAAGCTTTCTTT. Residues: CASTGVLTNTEAFF.

This clonotype is categorized as medium-sized (0.01 to 0.1%). This chain uses TRBV6-1 with TRBJ2-1; perhaps TRBD1 as D (6 bases). This CDR3 is 14 amino acids long. V lost 6 bases to trimming and J lost 5 bases, with 14 bases between them. The germline CDR1 and CDR2 sequences are MNHNS and SASEGT. CDR3 in amino acids: CASRQRGFNNEQFF. The CDR3 nucleotides are TGTGCCAGCAGACAAAGGGGGTTCAACAATGAGCAGTTCTTC.

This clonotype was counted between two and nine times. The rearrangement joins TRBV11-2 to TRBJ2-5; D is perhaps TRBD2 (6 bases). The germline V gene encodes CDR1 SGHAT and CDR2 FQNNGV. The CDR3 runs 16 residues. Trimming removed 1 base at V and 5 bases at J, with 17 bases between. The CDR3: CASSLVSGLAIETQYF. CDR3 nucleotides: TGTGCCAGCAGCTTAGTGAGTGGCCTAGCGATCGAGACCCAGTACTTC.

To note about this clonotype: A much more abundant neighbour one base away suggests this may be a read error. The missing conserved phenylalanine or tryptophan at the end of this CDR3 makes a read error likely. This rearrangement joins TRBV6-2 or TRBV6-3 to TRBJ2-5; D is undetermined. V lost 0 bases, J lost 4 bases, and 6 bases lay in between. CDR3 length: 13 residues. Germline CDR1 MNHEY, CDR2 SVGEGT. CDR3 nucleotides: TGTGCCAGCAGTTACTCGATTGCAGAGACCCAGTACTAC. Encoded protein: CASSYSIAETQYY.

This clonotype was observed a handful of times. This chain links TRBV7-8 with TRBJ2-3; 8 nucleotides line up with TRBD2. Germline CDR1 SGHVS, CDR2 FQNEAQ. CDR3 length: 15 residues. Trimming cost V 5 bases and J 5 bases; bases outside gene matches: 9. The chain's CDR3 is CASSPRGGQGDTQYF. CDR3 in DNA: TGTGCCAGCAGCCCCCGGGGGGGTCAGGGAGATACGCAGTATTTT.

This clonotype has ten or more counts. CDR3 region: CASQGQGKYGYTF. CDR3 nucleotides: TGTGCCAGCCAGGGACAGGGAAAATATGGCTACACCTTC. This chain uses TRBV2 with TRBJ1-2; 9 positions match TRBD1. J gave up 5 bases and V 8 bases, and 6 bases lay outside the gene matches. CDR1 is SNHLY and CDR2 is FYNNEI in the germline V gene. The CDR3 totals 13 residues.

Within the sample, this clonotype is medium-sized. The chain employs TRBV7-2 and TRBJ2-1, with 7 positions matching TRBD1. V gave up 3 bases and J gave up 4 bases; unmatched junction bases: 3. The CDR3 contains 14 residues. In germline, CDR1 is SGHTA, CDR2 FQGNSA. CDR3 bases: TGTGCCAGCAGCTTCGGGACAGCATACAATGAGCAGTTCTTC. This translates into CASSFGTAYNEQFF.

This clonotype occurred once. This clone may be a read error of a much larger clone one base away. The CDR3 does not close with the conserved phenylalanine or tryptophan, likely indicating a read error. The chain combines TRBV6-2 or TRBV6-3 with TRBJ2-7, with no clear D. The V gene's germline CDR1 is MNHEY and CDR2 SVGEGT. The CDR3 length is 13 residues. CDR3 sequence: CASSESSDYEQYA. The CDR3 DNA follows: TGCGCCAGCAGTGAGTCGAGCGACTACGAGCAGTACGCC.

This clonotype was counted ten times or more. V usage is TRBV6-2 or TRBV6-3 and J usage is TRBJ2-1, with 10 nucleotides matching TRBD1. Germline trimming cut 6 bases from V and 5 bases from J; bases unmatched to any gene: 10. CDR3 length equals 16 residues. Germline V gene lookup returns CDR1 MNHEY and CDR2 SVGEGT. The CDR3 spells CASRLPGQGSNNEQFF. DNA for the CDR3: TGTGCCAGCAGATTACCGGGACAGGGGAGTAACAATGAGCAGTTCTTC.

This clonotype appeared many times. The chain combines TRBV4-3 with TRBJ2-3, with 10 positions matching TRBD2. CDR1 and CDR2 (germline): LGHNA, YSLEER. The junction had 4 bases not matched to a gene; V was cut back by 0 bases and J by 4 bases. The CDR3 is made up of 16 amino acids. The CDR3: CASSQESGRASDTQYF. CDR3 DNA sequence: TGCGCCAGCAGCCAAGAAAGCGGGAGGGCCTCAGATACGCAGTATTTT.

This clonotype was seen at least ten times. The rearrangement joins TRBV27 to TRBJ1-5; D remains unclear. The V and J ends lost 3 bases and 5 bases respectively, with 8 bases between them. Germline-derived CDR1 and CDR2 are MNHEY and SMNVEV (reference sequence). The CDR3 spans 13 residues. CDR3 amino acids: CASSFGWDQPQHF. CDR3 sequence (DNA): TGTGCCAGCAGTTTCGGATGGGATCAGCCCCAGCATTTT.

This chain joins TRBV20-1 and TRBJ1-5; 10 bases agree with TRBD1. The CDR3 runs 14 residues. Germline loops: CDR1 DFQATT, CDR2 SNEGSKA (reference sequence). Unmatched junction bases numbered 5, after V lost 5 bases and J lost 4 bases. The CDR3, as DNA: TGCAGTGCTCTCGGGACAGGGGTTAATCAGCCCCAGCATTTT. Translating gives CSALGTGVNQPQHF.

The chain is built from TRBV6-1 and TRBJ1-2, with 8 bases that match TRBD1. The CDR3 consists of 14 residues. Germline trimming cut 7 bases from V and 4 bases from J; bases unmatched to any gene: 8. Looked up from germline, CDR1 is MNHNS and CDR2 is SASEGT. This CDR3 is CASTHYQGAYGYTF. Written as DNA, the CDR3 is TGTGCCAGCACCCACTACCAGGGGGCCTATGGCTACACCTTC.

As for this clonotype: Being one base from a much bigger clone, this may be a read error. This chain connects TRBV20-1 to TRBJ2-1; TRBD2 aligns across 7 bases. Germline values: CDR1 DFQATT, CDR2 SNEGSKA (reference sequence). With V trimmed by 6 bases and J by 8 bases, 7 bases remained unmatched. The CDR3 extends over 12 amino acids. Here the CDR3 DNA reads TGCAGTGCCAACCGGGGAGGGCATGAGCAGTTCTTC. Its translation is CSANRGGHEQFF.

This rearrangement joins TRBV29-1 to TRBJ2-3; 7 positions match TRBD1. From germline, CDR1 is SQVTM and CDR2 ANQGSEA. CDR3 length equals 14 residues. V dropped 1 base and J dropped 5; count of bases not matched to a gene: 6. CDR3 loop: CSVEGRGKKDTQYF. The CDR3 DNA is TGCAGCGTTGAAGGCAGGGGGAAAAAAGATACGCAGTATTTT.

This clonotype showed up just a few times. The rearrangement joins TRBV5-6 to TRBJ1-2; D unclear. The V end was cut by 1 base, the J end by 5 bases, with 6 bases between. Germline lookup yields CDR1 SGHDT and CDR2 YYEEEE. The CDR3 is made up of 12 amino acids. The CDR3 bases are TGTGCCAGCAGCTTGTCGGAGTATGGCTACACCTTC. Protein sequence: CASSLSEYGYTF.

In this sample, this clonotype turned up a few times. CDR3 region: CASSFARDNYGYTF. The CDR3 bases are TGTGCCAGCAGCTTCGCCAGGGACAACTATGGCTACACCTTC. The V call is TRBV5-4, the J call TRBJ1-2, with D possibly TRBD1 on 5 matching bases. The CDR3 covers 14 residues. The germline gives CDR1 SGHNT, CDR2 YYREEE (reference sequence). Trimming left V 2 bases short and J 2 bases short, with 10 bases between. The whole variable domain, remainder taken from reference TRBV5-4 and TRBJ1-2, is ETGVTQSPTHLIKTRGQQVTLRCSSQSGHNTVSWYQQALGQGPQFIFQYYREEENGRGNFPPRFSGLQFPNYSSELNVNALELDDSALYLCASSFARDNYGYTFGSGTRLTVV.

The V call is TRBV27, the J call TRBJ1-1, with D unclear. Trimming removed 5 bases from V and 5 bases from J, with 12 bases in between. The V gene's germline CDR1 is MNHEY and CDR2 SMNVEV (reference sequence). The CDR3 totals 13 residues. CDR3 residues: CASSGRLGTEAFF. The CDR3, as DNA: TGTGCCAGCAGTGGCAGACTGGGTACTGAAGCTTTCTTT.